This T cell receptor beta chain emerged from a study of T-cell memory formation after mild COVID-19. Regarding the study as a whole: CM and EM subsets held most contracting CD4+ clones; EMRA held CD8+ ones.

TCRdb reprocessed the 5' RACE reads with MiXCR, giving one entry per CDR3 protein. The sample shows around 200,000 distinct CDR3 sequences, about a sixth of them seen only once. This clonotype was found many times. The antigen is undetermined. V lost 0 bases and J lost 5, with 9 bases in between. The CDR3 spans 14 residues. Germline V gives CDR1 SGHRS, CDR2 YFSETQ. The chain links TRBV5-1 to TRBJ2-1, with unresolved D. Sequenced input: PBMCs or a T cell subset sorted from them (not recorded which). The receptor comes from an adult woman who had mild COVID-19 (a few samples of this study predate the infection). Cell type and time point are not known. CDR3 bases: TGCGCCAGCAGCTTGGGTAACCAGCACAATGAGCAGTTCTTC. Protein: CASSLGNQHNEQFF.